This T cell receptor beta chain was identified in a study of blood T cell repertoires in COVID-19. Study summary: Acute-phase and convalescent COVID-19 samples originated in the United States, Italy and Spain. PBMCs, B-cell-depleted T cells, or T cells provided the cDNA or gDNA that made up the material.

The CDR3 covers 12 residues. Looked up from germline, CDR1 is KGHSH and CDR2 is LQKENI. Trimming removed 3 bases from V and 5 bases from J, with 6 bases in between. Across 24 US areas, participants ranged in age from roughly 18 to 95 years. Assignment of participants to cohorts was predicated upon participant-reported clinical history. TCRdb's table, derived via immunoSEQ multiplex PCR, lists solely in-frame clones and lacks some. The sample holds some 490,000 clones, around 85% seen once. Specimen: PBMCs or T cells enriched from blood (not recorded which). The sequence derives from a woman aged 60-75 years who had recovered from COVID-19. This chain joins TRBV18 and TRBJ2-3; D is unresolved. This CDR3 reads CASSPALDTQYF. CDR3 DNA sequence: TGTGCCAGCTCACCGGCCTTAGATACGCAGTATTTT.